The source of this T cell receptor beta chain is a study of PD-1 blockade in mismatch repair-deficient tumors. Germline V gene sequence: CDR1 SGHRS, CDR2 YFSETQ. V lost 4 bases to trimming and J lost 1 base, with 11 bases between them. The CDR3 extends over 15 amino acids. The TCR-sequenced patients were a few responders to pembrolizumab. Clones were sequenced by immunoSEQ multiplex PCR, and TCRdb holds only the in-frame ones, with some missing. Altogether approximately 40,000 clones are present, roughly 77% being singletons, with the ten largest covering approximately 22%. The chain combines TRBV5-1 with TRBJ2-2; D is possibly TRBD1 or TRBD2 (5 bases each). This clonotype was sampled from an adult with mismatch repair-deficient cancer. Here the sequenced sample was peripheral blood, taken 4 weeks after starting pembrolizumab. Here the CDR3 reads CASSPDSGNTGELFF. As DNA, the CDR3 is TGCGCCAGCAGCCCCGACAGCGGGAACACCGGGGAGCTGTTTTTT. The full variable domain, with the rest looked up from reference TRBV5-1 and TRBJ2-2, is KAGVTQTPRYLIKTRGQQVTLSCSPISGHRSVSWYQQTPGQGLQFLFEYFSETQRNKGNFPGRFSGRQFSNSRSEMNVSTLELGDSALYLCASSPDSGNTGELFFGEGSRLTVL.